This TCR beta chain was sequenced during a study of blood T cell repertoires in COVID-19. Study-level information: PBMCs, B-cell-depleted T cells, or T cells were the source of the cDNA or gDNA that made up the material.

Trimming cost V 4 bases and J 4 bases, with 13 bases left between them. The CDR3 covers 14 residues. Germline V CDR1 and CDR2: LNHDA, SQIVND (reference sequence). Participants reported their clinical history, and cohort assignment relied on those reports. Donors of Cohort 3 who recovered were those that had two negative PCRs, clearance, or symptom resolution. Original methodology: Amplification from reference gene primers served as the basis for estimated nucleated cell counts. Sequencing used immunoSEQ multiplex PCR; TCRdb keeps in-frame clones, though not all of them. The DNA gave D and trimming, while V, J and clone size come from that table. Seen here are approximately 230,000 clones, around 89% observed once, and the top ten hold approximately 4.1%.

What was sequenced was PBMCs or T cells enriched from blood (not recorded which). The V gene is TRBV19, the J gene TRBJ1-1; D might be TRBD1 (6 bases). This receptor was taken from a woman in her 30s who had recovered from COVID-19. CDR3 protein: CASSNRALITEAFF. CDR3 bases: TGTGCCAGTAGTAACAGGGCGTTGATCACTGAAGCTTTCTTT.